Following are 27 T cell receptor beta chains from one sample sequenced in a study of T-cell memory formation after mild COVID-19. MiXCR, run by TCRdb on the 5' RACE reads, gives a single entry per CDR3 protein. Altogether more than 400,000 distinct CDR3 sequences are present, around a sixth being singletons, with the ten largest covering 12%. The specimen sequenced was PBMCs or a T cell subset sorted from them (not recorded which). These receptors were obtained from an adult woman who had mild COVID-19 (a few samples of this study predate the infection). Cell type and time point are not known.

CDR3 DNA: TGTGCCAGCAGTCCGGGCGACCCAGGCACAGATACGCAGTATTTT. Protein product: CASSPGDPGTDTQYF. The rearrangement uses TRBV11-2 and TRBJ2-3, with D unresolved. The CDR3 spans 15 residues. Between the trimmed V and J ends, which lost 6 bases and 1 base, there was a span of 14 bases. Germline V lookup: CDR1 SGHAT, CDR2 FQNNGV. Based on the CDR3 plus reference TRBV11-2 and TRBJ2-3, the full variable domain is EAGVAQSPRYKIIEKRQSVAFWCNPISGHATLYWYQQILGQGPKLLIQFQNNGVVDDSQLPKDRFSAERLKGVDSTLKIQPAKLEDSAVYLCASSPGDPGTDTQYFGPGTRLTVL.

This clonotype was recorded many times. This chain connects TRBV7-8 to TRBJ2-1, with TRBD1 identical over 7 bases. In germline, CDR1 is SGHVS, CDR2 FQNEAQ. The CDR3 length is 14 residues. Losses at the gene ends were 3 bases for V and 4 bases for J; bases not matched to a gene: 3. DNA of the CDR3: TGTGCCAGCAGCTTCGGGACAGCGTACAATGAGCAGTTCTTC. Translated: CASSFGTAYNEQFF. Drawing the rest from reference TRBV7-8 and TRBJ2-1, the complete variable domain is GAGVSQSPRYKVAKRGQDVALRCDPISGHVSLFWYQQALGQGPEFLTYFQNEAQLDKSGLPSDRFFAERPEGSVSTLKIQRTQQEDSAVYLCASSFGTAYNEQFFGPGTRLTVL.

This clonotype was observed many times. The chain combines TRBV7-2 with TRBJ2-5; D remains ambiguous. The V gene lost 5 bases and the J gene lost 5 bases, with 12 bases spanning the gap. This CDR3 contains 13 residues. Looked up from germline, CDR1 is SGHTA and CDR2 is FQGNSA. The CDR3 loop reads CASSAGVRETQYF. CDR3 in DNA: TGTGCCAGCAGCGCTGGAGTCAGGGAGACCCAGTACTTC.

This clonotype was seen ten or more times. The chain combines TRBV7-9 with TRBJ2-7; unclear D gene. Germline lookup yields CDR1 SEHNR and CDR2 FQNEAQ (reference sequence). The V gene lost 0 bases and the J gene lost 1 base, with 7 bases spanning the gap. This CDR3 region has 14 residues. The CDR3 DNA reads TGTGCCAGCAGCTTAGCATCAAATTCCTACGAGCAGTACTTC. Translation: CASSLASNSYEQYF.

The chain joins TRBV6-1 to TRBJ1-2; D perhaps matches TRBD1 (5 bases). CDR3 length: 14 residues. Trimming took off 5 bases at V and 1 base at J, with 11 bases between the two ends. Germline V gene data show CDR1 as MNHNS and CDR2 as SASEGT. The CDR3 sequence: CASSSGHVNYGYTF. CDR3 nucleotides: TGTGCCAGCAGTTCTGGACACGTTAACTATGGCTACACCTTC.

The chain carries TRBV11-2 and TRBJ2-1, with 7 bases identical to TRBD1. This CDR3 comprises 17 residues. The ends lost 1 base at V and 1 base at J; junction bases unmatched: 7. Germline lookup yields CDR1 SGHAT and CDR2 FQNNGV. The CDR3 DNA reads as TGTGCCAGCAGCTTAGTCGGACAGGCAACTTCCTACAATGAGCAGTTCTTC. Translating gives CASSLVGQATSYNEQFF. The full variable domain, completed using reference TRBV11-2 and TRBJ2-1, is EAGVAQSPRYKIIEKRQSVAFWCNPISGHATLYWYQQILGQGPKLLIQFQNNGVVDDSQLPKDRFSAERLKGVDSTLKIQPAKLEDSAVYLCASSLVGQATSYNEQFFGPGTRLTVL.

The rearrangement links TRBV5-1 to TRBJ1-1; possible D gene TRBD1, 6 bases. This CDR3 contains 13 residues. Germline CDR1 is SGHRS and CDR2 is YFSETQ. V was pared by 2 bases and J by 4 bases, with 9 bases between. The CDR3 sequence: CASSLEQGTEAFF. In DNA, the CDR3 is TGCGCCAGCAGCTTAGAACAGGGCACTGAAGCTTTCTTT. The whole variable domain, remainder taken from reference TRBV5-1 and TRBJ1-1, is KAGVTQTPRYLIKTRGQQVTLSCSPISGHRSVSWYQQTPGQGLQFLFEYFSETQRNKGNFPGRFSGRQFSNSRSEMNVSTLELGDSALYLCASSLEQGTEAFFGQGTRLTVV.

The chain couples TRBV10-3 to TRBJ1-2, with a tentative D call TRBD1 (6 bases). Trimming removed 2 bases at V and 4 bases at J, with 11 bases between. CDR1 ENHRY and CDR2 SYGVKD come from the germline V gene. The CDR3 spans 14 residues. CDR3 DNA: TGTGCCATCAGTGAGGAGGGGGGGGTCTATGGCTACACCTTC. It encodes CAISEEGGVYGYTF.

The table lists this clonotype with a few counts. V gene TRBV12-3 or TRBV12-4 combines with J gene TRBJ1-6; the D is unclear. Trimming shortened V by 5 bases and J by 9 bases, and 14 bases separated the two germline ends. CDR3 length equals 14 residues. CDR3 nucleotide sequence: TGTGCCAGCAGTCACCGGGAGTATGGTTCACCCCTCCACTTT. It codes for CASSHREYGSPLHF.

This clonotype was counted only a few times. The chain is built from TRBV5-1 and TRBJ2-1, with a weak D call TRBD1 (5 bases). The V gene lost 4 bases and the J gene lost 6 bases, with 17 bases spanning the gap. The CDR3 has 15 residues. Germline assignment: CDR1 SGHRS and CDR2 YFSETQ. CDR3 coding DNA: TGCGCCAGCAGCCAGGGCACAGGTGCTGCCAATGAGCAGTTCTTC. This sequence encodes CASSQGTGAANEQFF.

V gene TRBV3-1 combines with J gene TRBJ2-7; 9 nucleotides align to TRBD1. The CDR3 sequence is 14 residues long. V shed 3 bases, J shed 3 bases, and the junction held 3 bases outside the gene matches. Germline V gene sequence: CDR1 LGHDT, CDR2 YNNKEL (reference sequence). The CDR3 bases are TGTGCCAGCAGCCAGACAGGGGGACTCTACGAGCAGTACTTC. This gives the protein CASSQTGGLYEQYF.

The V gene is TRBV5-6, the J gene TRBJ2-1; 14 nucleotides align to TRBD2. The CDR3 contains 16 residues. CDR1 and CDR2 from the germline V gene are SGHDT and YYEEEE. V shed 4 bases, J shed 4 bases, and the junction held 4 bases outside the gene matches. The CDR3 sequence is CASSRTSGRWYNEQFF. Here the CDR3 DNA reads TGTGCCAGCAGCAGGACTAGCGGGAGGTGGTACAATGAGCAGTTCTTC.

This chain uses TRBV3-1 with TRBJ1-1, with a tentative D call TRBD1 (5 bases). V was pared by 1 base and J by 9 bases, with 15 bases between. CDR1 is LGHDT and CDR2 is YNNKEL in the germline V gene (reference sequence). CDR3 length: 14 residues. CDR3 in DNA: TGTGCCAGCAGCCAAGCGGGCAGGGTTCCCAAAGCTTTCTTT. It encodes CASSQAGRVPKAFF.

The V and J genes are TRBV6-5 and TRBJ1-2, with 8 bases lining up with TRBD1. This CDR3 is 13 amino acids long. Germline assignment: CDR1 MNHEY and CDR2 SVGAGI. V was clipped by 6 bases and J by 4 bases; unmatched bases: 4. This CDR3 reads CASSPGGAYGYTF. The CDR3 DNA is TGTGCCAGCAGCCCAGGGGGCGCCTATGGCTACACCTTC.

This rearrangement joins TRBV4-2 to TRBJ1-1; TRBD1 agrees at 11 bases. V was clipped by 0 bases and J by 0 bases; unmatched bases: 6. The CDR3 extends over 18 amino acids. Germline CDR1 reads LGHNA; CDR2 reads YNFKEQ. CDR3 nucleotides: TGTGCCAGCAGCCAAGATTTAGGACAGGGGGCGTTGAACACTGAAGCTTTCTTT. Translating gives CASSQDLGQGALNTEAFF.

This clonotype was detected ten times or more. The V call is TRBV12-3 or TRBV12-4, the J call TRBJ1-6; D gene ambiguous. The CDR3 runs to 15 residues. V was shortened by 5 bases and J by 7 bases, with 15 bases between the two germline ends. The CDR3 DNA follows: TGTGCCAGCAGTCCGAGTGGGCCCTCAAATTCACCCCTCCACTTT. Its translation is CASSPSGPSNSPLHF.

This clonotype was seen a handful of times. This CDR3 reads CASSPFSTGGGSSGANVLTF. The CDR3 DNA reads as TGTGCCAGCTCACCATTTTCTACAGGGGGTGGTTCCTCTGGGGCCAACGTCCTGACTTTC. V is TRBV18 and J is TRBJ2-6; 8 bases align to TRBD1. V gave up 2 bases and J gave up 0 bases; unmatched junction bases: 12. The CDR3 covers 20 residues. Germline V CDR1 and CDR2: KGHSH, LQKENI.

This clonotype has more than one count but fewer than ten. The CDR3 DNA reads TGCGCCAGCAGCCAAGCTCTAACTACCCCAGCTCATGAGCAGTTCTTC. Its protein product is CASSQALTTPAHEQFF. The V call is TRBV4-1, the J call TRBJ2-1; D not certain. Trimming took 1 base from V and 8 from J, leaving 18 bases between them. CDR1 is MGHRA and CDR2 is YSYEKL in the germline V gene. CDR3 length: 16 amino acids.

The CDR3 sequence is CASSSDQWEQYF. CDR3 DNA sequence: TGTGCCAGCAGCTCGGACCAATGGGAGCAGTACTTC. The chain joins TRBV7-9 to TRBJ2-7, with no clear D. The germline gives CDR1 SEHNR, CDR2 FQNEAQ (reference sequence). Trimming cost V 4 bases and J 7 bases, with 11 bases left between them. The CDR3 has 12 residues.

In this sample, this clonotype turned up many times. The chain joins TRBV5-1 to TRBJ2-5; D perhaps matches TRBD1 (5 bases). V was shortened by 0 bases and J by 2 bases, with 5 bases between the two germline ends. Germline V lookup: CDR1 SGHRS, CDR2 YFSETQ. CDR3 length: 13 residues. CDR3 region: CASSLGQQETQYF. Written as DNA, the CDR3 is TGCGCCAGCAGCTTGGGACAGCAAGAGACCCAGTACTTC.

This clonotype was seen at least ten times. This chain uses TRBV4-2 with TRBJ2-3, with 7 bases matching TRBD1. Germline V lookup: CDR1 LGHNA, CDR2 YNFKEQ. Trimming cost V 1 base and J 1 base; bases outside gene matches: 2. CDR3 length: 15 amino acids. The CDR3 is CASSQGQGGTDTQYF. The CDR3 DNA follows: TGTGCCAGCAGCCAAGGACAGGGTGGCACAGATACGCAGTATTTT.

The V gene is TRBV3-1, the J gene TRBJ2-5; D possibly matches TRBD1 or TRBD2 (6 bases each). CDR3 size: 13 residues. Germline V gives CDR1 LGHDT, CDR2 YNNKEL (reference sequence). Trimming stripped 4 bases from V and 5 bases from J, with 11 bases between. DNA of the CDR3: TGTGCCAGCAGCCGACTAGGGGGGGAGACCCAGTACTTC. This translates into CASSRLGGETQYF.

The V and J genes are TRBV28 and TRBJ1-2, with no clear D. The V end was cut by 4 bases, the J end by 8 bases, with 14 bases between. The CDR3 is made up of 13 amino acids. Germline CDR1 and CDR2: MDHEN and SYDVKM. The CDR3 DNA follows: TGTGCCAGCAGTTCTCCGTGGGCGCGGGGCTACACCTTC. Translation: CASSSPWARGYTF.

A few counts support this clonotype. J is TRBJ2-1 and V is TRBV6-6; TRBD2 matches 7 bases. The CDR3 length is 16 residues. J lost 6 bases, V lost 2 bases, and 10 bases had no gene match. Germline values: CDR1 MNHNY, CDR2 SVGAGI (reference sequence). In DNA form, the CDR3 reads TGTGCCAGCAGTTACACGGAGCGGGGCAACACCAATGAGCAGTTCTTC. It specifies CASSYTERGNTNEQFF.

This clonotype has a handful of counts. The chain recombines TRBV18 with TRBJ2-7; 7 bases are a match to TRBD1. From germline, CDR1 is KGHSH and CDR2 LQKENI. The CDR3 has 15 amino acids. V trimming: 3 bases; J trimming: 6 bases; junction bases outside the gene matches: 11. The CDR3 coding sequence is TGTGCCAGCTCACCCCAGACAGGGTCCGGGCTCGAGCAGTACTTC. The encoded protein is CASSPQTGSGLEQYF.

This chain uses TRBV2 with TRBJ1-5; D is perhaps TRBD1 (5 bases). CDR1 and CDR2 (germline): SNHLY, FYNNEI. This CDR3 comprises 13 residues. Trimming cost V 4 bases and J 5 bases, with 9 bases left between them. This CDR3 is CASSGRGYQPQHF. The CDR3 nucleotides read TGTGCCAGCAGTGGAAGGGGATATCAGCCCCAGCATTTT. Drawing the rest from reference TRBV2 and TRBJ1-5, the complete variable domain is EPEVTQTPSHQVTQMGQEVILRCVPISNHLYFYWYRQILGQKVEFLVSFYNNEISEKSEIFDDQFSVERPDGSNFTLKIRSTKLEDSAMYFCASSGRGYQPQHFGDGTRLSIL.

The J gene is TRBJ1-2, the V gene TRBV11-2; no definite D call. The CDR3 loop spans 13 amino acids. CDR1 and CDR2 from the germline V gene are SGHAT and FQNNGV. V lost 5 bases and J lost 7, with 14 bases in between. The DNA for the CDR3 is TGTGCCAGCAGCCGTTTGGAGTTCTCTGGCTACACCTTC. Protein sequence: CASSRLEFSGYTF.